This note documents a single T cell receptor (beta chain) sequence. In the study's own analysis: Cell counts per sample came from amplifying reference gene primers. This table comes from immunoSEQ multiplex PCR, and its TCRdb copy is limited to in-frame clones, with some not included. V, J and clone size derive from that table, while D and trimming were established from the DNA sequence. Of some 97,000 clones listed, about 86% were seen once; the top ten hold around 5.4%. The data were obtained in a study of blood T cell repertoires in COVID-19. In the study overall: COVID-19 samples from acute and convalescent phases originated in the United States, Italy and Spain. In each case, the material was cDNA or gDNA derived from T cells, B-cell-depleted T cells, or PBMCs.

Germline trimming cut 5 bases from V and 4 bases from J; bases unmatched to any gene: 8. This CDR3 region has 14 residues. Germline assignment: CDR1 MNHNY and CDR2 SVGAGI (reference sequence). The source of this sequence is a human donor in a cohort sampled during active COVID-19. The chain uses TRBV6-6 and TRBJ2-7; 7 positions agree with TRBD1. Sequenced sample: peripheral blood. The CDR3 DNA is TGTGCCAGCAGTCATCCGGGACAGACTTACGAGCAGTACTTC. It yields the protein CASSHPGQTYEQYF.